The rows below give T cell receptor beta chains drawn from one sample of a study of blood T cells in healthy people across ages. In TCRdb, the 5' RACE reads were re-called with MiXCR into one record per CDR3 protein. Of about 680,000 distinct CDR3 sequences listed, over 45% are singletons. The sequencing input was blood. The receptors stem from a woman aged 60-75 years in good health. Both conserved end residues are part of each CDR3. Each record gives: V gene, J gene, D gene, clone size, CDR3 DNA, CDR3 protein. A D gene is named only where the DNA matches it firmly. Rows may omit the clone size; those that give it use once, few, many or a size class.

V gene: TRBV19; J gene: TRBJ2-1; D gene: NA; clone size: NA; CDR3 DNA: TGTGCCAGTAGTTTGGCCGCTCGGGGCGATGAGCAGTTCTTC; CDR3 protein: CASSLAARGDEQFF
V gene: TRBV20-1; J gene: TRBJ2-7; D gene: TRBD2; clone size: NA; CDR3 DNA: TGCAGTGCTGGCGGGACTAGCGGGAGAGCTGTGCAGTACTTC; CDR3 protein: CSAGGTSGRAVQYF
V gene: TRBV5-6; J gene: TRBJ2-6; D gene: NA; clone size: NA; CDR3 DNA: TGTGCCAGTCTGGGGAGCTCTGGGGCCAACGTCCTGACTTTC; CDR3 protein: CASLGSSGANVLTF
V gene: TRBV10-3; J gene: TRBJ2-7; D gene: TRBD2; clone size: few; CDR3 DNA: TGTGCCATCACTCCCCGGACTAGCGACGAGCAGTACTTC; CDR3 protein: CAITPRTSDEQYF
V gene: TRBV7-2; J gene: TRBJ1-1; D gene: NA; clone size: few; CDR3 DNA: TGTGCCAGCAGCTTATATGGAAGCACTGAAGCTTTCTTT; CDR3 protein: CASSLYGSTEAFF
V gene: TRBV7-3; J gene: TRBJ2-7; D gene: TRBD1; clone size: many; CDR3 DNA: TGTGCCAGCAGCCGGGACAGAAAGGGCGAGCAGTACTTC; CDR3 protein: CASSRDRKGEQYF
V gene: TRBV28; J gene: TRBJ2-7; D gene: NA; clone size: NA; CDR3 DNA: TGTGCCAGCACCCTCGGGGAGTCCTACGAGCAGTACTTC; CDR3 protein: CASTLGESYEQYF
V gene: TRBV18; J gene: TRBJ2-7; D gene: NA; clone size: many; CDR3 DNA: TGTGCCAGCAGCCCGCCCGGGACCTACGAGCAGTACTTC; CDR3 protein: CASSPPGTYEQYF
V gene: TRBV29-1; J gene: TRBJ2-1; D gene: TRBD2; clone size: once; CDR3 DNA: TGCAGCGTTGAAGGGGTTTTCGTGGGAGGGCCCTCCTCCTACAATGAGCAGTTCTTC; CDR3 protein: CSVEGVFVGGPSSYNEQFF
V gene: TRBV20-1; J gene: TRBJ2-3; D gene: NA; clone size: few; CDR3 DNA: TGCAGTGCTAGAGATCTCGGGAGTAAGACAGATACGCAGTATTTT; CDR3 protein: CSARDLGSKTDTQYF
V gene: TRBV4-3; J gene: TRBJ2-5; D gene: NA; clone size: few; CDR3 DNA: TGCGCCAGCAGCCGCCGGTTTGTGTCGGCTCAAGAGACCCAGTACTTC; CDR3 protein: CASSRRFVSAQETQYF
V gene: TRBV4-3; J gene: TRBJ2-3; D gene: NA; clone size: few; CDR3 DNA: TGCGCCAGCAGCCGGAGGGGTTCTAGCACAGATACGCAGTATTTT; CDR3 protein: CASSRRGSSTDTQYF
V gene: TRBV28; J gene: TRBJ2-7; D gene: NA; clone size: many; CDR3 DNA: TGTGCCAGCAGTTCCCCGACGGGAACCTACGAGCAGTACTTC; CDR3 protein: CASSSPTGTYEQYF
V gene: TRBV7-8; J gene: TRBJ2-7; D gene: TRBD1; clone size: NA; CDR3 DNA: TGTGCCAGCAGCGCCGTTGGGACAGGGGCGCGAGAGCAGTACTTC; CDR3 protein: CASSAVGTGAREQYF
V gene: TRBV29-1; J gene: TRBJ2-5; D gene: TRBD2; clone size: NA; CDR3 DNA: TGCAGCGTTGAATTCCAGCGGGAGAGAAATGAGCAGTACTTC; CDR3 protein: CSVEFQRERNEQYF
V gene: TRBV6-2/TRBV6-3; J gene: TRBJ2-7; D gene: TRBD2; clone size: many; CDR3 DNA: TGTGCCACTTCGGGACTATCCTCCTACGAGCAGTACTTC; CDR3 protein: CATSGLSSYEQYF
V gene: TRBV20-1; J gene: TRBJ2-7; D gene: NA; clone size: NA; CDR3 DNA: TGCAGTGCTAGGGGCAACACAGCTGCCTACGAGCAGTACTTC; CDR3 protein: CSARGNTAAYEQYF
V gene: TRBV25-1; J gene: TRBJ1-1; D gene: NA; clone size: NA; CDR3 DNA: TGTGCCAGCAGTGACCCCGCTGGGGCCACCACTGAAGCTTTCTTT; CDR3 protein: CASSDPAGATTEAFF
V gene: TRBV29-1; J gene: TRBJ2-3; D gene: TRBD2; clone size: many; CDR3 DNA: TGCAGCGCGCTAGCGGGATCAGATACGCAGTATTTT; CDR3 protein: CSALAGSDTQYF
V gene: TRBV7-3; J gene: TRBJ2-7; D gene: NA; clone size: NA; CDR3 DNA: TGTGCCAGCAGCTCCAATGAGCGGCCGAGCTCCTACAATGAGCAGTACTTC; CDR3 protein: CASSSNERPSSYNEQYF
V gene: TRBV2; J gene: TRBJ2-1; D gene: NA; clone size: NA; CDR3 DNA: TGTGCCAGCGGAGGGTTAGCTGTGGGCAATGAGCAGTTCTTC; CDR3 protein: CASGGLAVGNEQFF
V gene: TRBV2; J gene: TRBJ2-7; D gene: NA; clone size: few; CDR3 DNA: TGTGCCAGCAAGACCTCACCCTACGAGCAGTACTTC; CDR3 protein: CASKTSPYEQYF
V gene: TRBV7-2; J gene: TRBJ2-5; D gene: NA; clone size: NA; CDR3 DNA: TGTGCCAGCAGCTTAATTAGTTCGGACTTCAAGTACTTC; CDR3 protein: CASSLISSDFKYF
V gene: TRBV3-1; J gene: TRBJ2-3; D gene: TRBD2; clone size: NA; CDR3 DNA: TGTGCCAGCAGCCAAGAGGGGACTAGGACAGATACGCAGTATTTT; CDR3 protein: CASSQEGTRTDTQYF
V gene: TRBV4-2; J gene: TRBJ2-7; D gene: NA; clone size: few; CDR3 DNA: TGTGCCAGCAGCCAAGACAGAGTTTCCTACGAGCAGTACTTC; CDR3 protein: CASSQDRVSYEQYF
V gene: TRBV6-5; J gene: TRBJ2-7; D gene: NA; clone size: NA; CDR3 DNA: TGTGCCAGCAGTTCGGACACCCGAAACTACGAGCAGTACTTC; CDR3 protein: CASSSDTRNYEQYF
V gene: TRBV29-1; J gene: TRBJ2-3; D gene: NA; clone size: NA; CDR3 DNA: TGCAGCGTTCCCGACCTCAGGGAGCTCACAGATACGCAGTATTTT; CDR3 protein: CSVPDLRELTDTQYF
V gene: TRBV15; J gene: TRBJ2-1; D gene: NA; clone size: few; CDR3 DNA: TGTGCCACCAGCAGAGATGGGTCAGGGTCTGATGAGCAGTTCTTC; CDR3 protein: CATSRDGSGSDEQFF
V gene: TRBV6-2/TRBV6-3; J gene: TRBJ2-6; D gene: TRBD2; clone size: few; CDR3 DNA: TGTGCCAGCCGACTCCAGACTAGCGTACTCTCTGGGGCCAACGTCCTGACTTTC; CDR3 protein: CASRLQTSVLSGANVLTF
V gene: TRBV7-2; J gene: TRBJ2-4; D gene: TRBD1; clone size: NA; CDR3 DNA: TGTGCCAGCAGCCTTGGACAGGAAAACATTCAGTACTTC; CDR3 protein: CASSLGQENIQYF
V gene: TRBV20-1; J gene: TRBJ2-1; D gene: NA; clone size: NA; CDR3 DNA: TGCAGTGCTAGAGATCCGGGACCCAACAATGAGCAGTTCTTC; CDR3 protein: CSARDPGPNNEQFF
V gene: TRBV29-1; J gene: TRBJ2-1; D gene: TRBD2; clone size: NA; CDR3 DNA: TGCAGCGTTGCGGGGACTAGCGGGAGGCGCTACAATGAGCAGTTCTTC; CDR3 protein: CSVAGTSGRRYNEQFF
V gene: TRBV29-1; J gene: TRBJ1-2; D gene: TRBD1; clone size: NA; CDR3 DNA: TGCAGCGTTGATGGGACAGTCTATGGCTACACCTTC; CDR3 protein: CSVDGTVYGYTF
V gene: TRBV6-1; J gene: TRBJ2-1; D gene: TRBD2; clone size: NA; CDR3 DNA: TGTGCCAGCACAAAAGTAGCGGGAGGACCTGACAATGAGCAGTTCTTC; CDR3 protein: CASTKVAGGPDNEQFF
V gene: TRBV20-1; J gene: TRBJ2-5; D gene: TRBD2; clone size: NA; CDR3 DNA: TGCAGTGCTAGGACTAGCCACGATGAGCAGTACTTC; CDR3 protein: CSARTSHDEQYF
V gene: TRBV12-5; J gene: TRBJ2-1; D gene: TRBD2; clone size: NA; CDR3 DNA: TGTGCTAGTGGTTTGGACGCGGGAGGGGTGAATGAGCAGTTCTTC; CDR3 protein: CASGLDAGGVNEQFF
V gene: TRBV12-3/TRBV12-4; J gene: TRBJ2-7; D gene: NA; clone size: NA; CDR3 DNA: TGTGCCAGCAGAATCCACCGAGAGGGCGGCTACGAGCAGTACTTC; CDR3 protein: CASRIHREGGYEQYF